The clone carrying this TCR beta chain was seen just once. Per the study methods: It was from reference gene primer amplification that nucleated cell counts were estimated. Produced via immunoSEQ multiplex PCR; TCRdb's table is partial and in-frame only. The DNA was the basis for D and trimming; V, J and clone size are from that table. The repertoire includes approximately 270,000 clones, about four fifths of them detected once, and 15% to 19% sits in the top ten. This sample was taken from a study of blood T cell repertoires in COVID-19. Study-wide context: The origin of the acute and convalescent COVID-19 samples was the United States, Italy and Spain. Nucleic acid was either cDNA or gDNA, and it came from T cells, B-cell-depleted T cells, or PBMCs.

V was pared by 0 bases and J by 5 bases, with 12 bases between. The CDR3 totals 16 residues. CDR1 and CDR2 (germline): SGHKS, YYEKEE (reference sequence). One Seattle source followed patients from active infection through their disease course. This sequence joins TRBV5-5 and TRBJ1-6; TRBD1 is a possible D gene (5 bases). The sample was peripheral blood. The TCR sequence derives from a person aged 70 to 85 with COVID-19, enrolled during active disease. The CDR3 protein is CASSLVQAVNNSPLHF. CDR3 DNA sequence: TGTGCCAGCAGCTTGGTACAGGCGGTTAATAATTCACCCCTCCACTTT. Filled out from reference TRBV5-5 and TRBJ1-6, the complete variable domain reads DAGVTQSPTHLIKTRGQQVTLRCSPISGHKSVSWYQQVLGQGPQFIFQYYEKEERGRGNFPDRFSARQFPNYSSELNVNALLLGDSALYLCASSLVQAVNNSPLHFGNGTRLTVT.